This is a list of T cell receptor beta chains from one sample in a study of blood T cells in healthy people across ages. TCRdb reprocessed the 5' RACE reads with MiXCR, giving one entry per CDR3 protein. Found here are more than 1.4 million distinct CDR3 sequences, about 43% of them singletons; the top ten hold 7.9%. Material for sequencing was blood. The receptor set was obtained from a woman under 30 in good health. Each CDR3 is given with its conserved first and last residue. The D gene is left open where the match is weak. Size values are once, few and many counts, or a class for expanded clones, and some rows have none.

D: TRBD1
V: TRBV2
J: TRBJ1-5
size: -
CDR3: CASSDTGEGQPQHF
DNA: TGTGCCAGCAGTGATACAGGGGAGGGTCAGCCCCAGCATTTT

D: -
V: TRBV27
J: TRBJ1-5
size: -
CDR3: CASTSGFQPQHF
DNA: TGTGCCAGCACCTCCGGGTTCCAGCCCCAGCATTTT

D: -
V: TRBV4-1
J: TRBJ2-7
size: many
CDR3: CASSHPTSPNLEQYF
DNA: TGCGCCAGCAGCCATCCGACCTCTCCGAATTTGGAGCAGTACTTC

D: TRBD2
V: TRBV4-1
J: TRBJ2-3
size: -
CDR3: CAGSQGITSGGPMATDTQYF
DNA: TGCGCCGGCAGCCAAGGTATCACTAGCGGGGGGCCCATGGCCACAGATACGCAGTATTTT

D: TRBD2
V: TRBV5-1
J: TRBJ2-1
size: -
CDR3: CATQSTSGRHNEQFF
DNA: TGCGCCACCCAATCAACTAGCGGGAGGCACAATGAGCAGTTCTTC

D: -
V: TRBV6-1
J: TRBJ2-7
size: -
CDR3: CASSEDVEQYF
DNA: TGTGCCAGCAGTGAAGATGTCGAGCAGTACTTC

D: TRBD1
V: TRBV27
J: TRBJ1-2
size: -
CDR3: CASSRGRGHGYTF
DNA: TGTGCCAGCAGCCGTGGCAGGGGGCATGGCTACACCTTC

D: -
V: TRBV4-1
J: TRBJ1-1
size: -
CDR3: CASSQVGEGAFF
DNA: TGCGCCAGCAGCCAAGTGGGGGAGGGGGCTTTCTTT

D: TRBD1
V: TRBV15
J: TRBJ2-7
size: -
CDR3: CATSRDGTGIYEQYF
DNA: TGTGCCACCAGCAGAGATGGGACAGGGATCTACGAGCAGTACTTC

D: -
V: TRBV11-2
J: TRBJ2-1
size: few
CDR3: CASSLVLSAGSRNEQFF
DNA: TGTGCCAGCAGCTTAGTTTTAAGCGCCGGGTCTCGGAATGAGCAGTTCTTC

D: TRBD2
V: TRBV11-3
J: TRBJ2-1
size: few
CDR3: CASSTGTSAVGYNEQFF
DNA: TGTGCCAGCAGCACAGGGACTAGCGCCGTAGGCTACAATGAGCAGTTCTTC

D: -
V: TRBV6-6
J: TRBJ2-7
size: few
CDR3: CASSYSRPGTAYEQYF
DNA: TGTGCCAGCAGTTACTCGAGGCCCGGGACGGCCTACGAGCAGTACTTC

D: TRBD1
V: TRBV28
J: TRBJ2-5
size: -
CDR3: CASSLGETGGSYNEQYF
DNA: TGTGCCAGCAGTTTAGGTGAGACAGGGGGATCTTACAATGAGCAGTACTTC

D: -
V: TRBV7-9
J: TRBJ1-2
size: -
CDR3: CASSPYTGSYGYTF
DNA: TGTGCCAGCAGCCCGTACACAGGGAGCTATGGCTACACCTTC

D: -
V: TRBV6-6
J: TRBJ2-1
size: few
CDR3: CASSYSGSTYNEQFF
DNA: TGTGCCAGCAGTTACTCAGGGAGTACCTACAATGAGCAGTTCTTC

D: -
V: TRBV20-1
J: TRBJ2-7
size: few
CDR3: CSASSARTATYEQYF
DNA: TGCAGTGCTAGTAGCGCGCGGACAGCCACCTACGAGCAGTACTTC

D: -
V: TRBV12-3/TRBV12-4
J: TRBJ1-6
size: few
CDR3: CASSLGRRSPLHF
DNA: TGTGCCAGCAGTTTAGGTAGGAGGTCACCCCTCCACTTT

D: -
V: TRBV6-5
J: TRBJ2-7
size: -
CDR3: CASGEISHEQYF
DNA: TGTGCCAGCGGTGAAATTTCCCACGAGCAGTACTTC

D: TRBD2
V: TRBV6-5
J: TRBJ2-1
size: -
CDR3: CASTLTSGRDGEQFF
DNA: TGTGCCAGCACACTCACTAGCGGGAGGGACGGTGAGCAGTTCTTC

D: TRBD2
V: TRBV11-3
J: TRBJ2-5
size: -
CDR3: CASSLEGTSGGAEQETQYF
DNA: TGTGCCAGCAGCTTAGAAGGGACTAGCGGGGGGGCTGAACAAGAGACCCAGTACTTC

D: TRBD1
V: TRBV4-1
J: TRBJ1-4
size: -
CDR3: CASSQAGTGASYEKLFF
DNA: TGCGCCAGCAGCCAAGCTGGGACAGGTGCTTCATATGAAAAACTGTTTTTT

D: -
V: TRBV27
J: TRBJ2-6
size: -
CDR3: CASLGRSGANVLTF
DNA: TGTGCCAGCCTTGGGCGCTCCGGGGCCAACGTCCTGACTTTC

D: TRBD1
V: TRBV27
J: TRBJ2-3
size: -
CDR3: CASSPITGAYTDTQYF
DNA: TGTGCCAGCAGTCCTATTACAGGGGCATACACAGATACGCAGTATTTT

D: -
V: TRBV11-2
J: TRBJ2-3
size: few
CDR3: CASSLIRGTDTQYF
DNA: TGTGCCAGCAGCCTAATCCGAGGCACAGATACGCAGTATTTT

D: -
V: TRBV3-1
J: TRBJ1-2
size: few
CDR3: CASSQAGVSFRSNYGYTF
DNA: TGTGCCAGCAGCCAAGCAGGGGTTTCATTTCGGTCGAACTATGGCTACACCTTC

D: -
V: TRBV7-9
J: TRBJ2-1
size: few
CDR3: CAGQQDNEQFF
DNA: TGTGCCGGACAACAGGACAATGAGCAGTTCTTC

D: -
V: TRBV10-3
J: TRBJ2-1
size: few
CDR3: CAISESTGNEQFF
DNA: TGTGCCATCAGTGAGTCGACGGGCAATGAGCAGTTCTTC

D: TRBD1
V: TRBV16
J: TRBJ1-2
size: -
CDR3: CASSPRDSRNHGYTF
DNA: TGTGCCAGCAGCCCCAGGGACAGCCGAAACCATGGCTACACCTTC

D: -
V: TRBV7-9
J: TRBJ1-1
size: -
CDR3: CASSSTPPGPEGMNTEAFF
DNA: TGTGCCAGCAGCTCGACACCACCGGGCCCCGAGGGGATGAACACTGAAGCTTTCTTT

D: TRBD2
V: TRBV14
J: TRBJ2-1
size: -
CDR3: CASSERTSGSNEQFF
DNA: TGTGCCAGCAGCGAGAGGACTAGCGGAAGCAATGAGCAGTTCTTC

D: -
V: TRBV6-5
J: TRBJ2-7
size: -
CDR3: CASSKRGRSYEQYF
DNA: TGTGCCAGCAGTAAACGGGGCAGGTCCTACGAGCAGTACTTC

D: TRBD1
V: TRBV29-1
J: TRBJ1-4
size: -
CDR3: CSTGGVNEKLFF
DNA: TGCAGCACAGGGGGGGTTAATGAAAAACTGTTTTTT

D: -
V: TRBV12-3/TRBV12-4
J: TRBJ1-1
size: -
CDR3: CASSFPTGRWTEAFF
DNA: TGTGCCAGCAGTTTCCCTACAGGGAGGTGGACTGAAGCTTTCTTT

D: -
V: TRBV5-6
J: TRBJ1-1
size: few
CDR3: CASSSAGGAGTEAFF
DNA: TGTGCCAGCAGCTCTGCTGGGGGCGCTGGCACTGAAGCTTTCTTT

D: TRBD1
V: TRBV20-1
J: TRBJ1-1
size: few
CDR3: CSARDRVWGQGGNTEAFF
DNA: TGCAGTGCTAGAGATCGAGTTTGGGGACAGGGCGGGAACACTGAAGCTTTCTTT

D: -
V: TRBV5-1
J: TRBJ2-4
size: -
CDR3: CASSRTDGPLAKNIQYF
DNA: TGCGCCAGCAGTCGCACCGACGGGCCGCTAGCCAAAAACATTCAGTACTTC

D: -
V: TRBV18
J: TRBJ1-1
size: once
CDR3: CASSPDMIEDTEAFF
DNA: TGTGCCAGCTCACCCGACATGATCGAGGACACTGAAGCTTTCTTT

D: -
V: TRBV5-5
J: TRBJ2-6
size: many
CDR3: CASSLRGLGSLANVLTF
DNA: TGTGCCAGCAGCTTGCGGGGTCTCGGCTCTCTGGCCAACGTCCTGACTTTC

D: TRBD1
V: TRBV7-2
J: TRBJ2-1
size: few
CDR3: CASSLADRPNEQFF
DNA: TGTGCCAGCAGCTTAGCGGACAGGCCGAATGAGCAGTTCTTC

D: -
V: TRBV7-9
J: TRBJ1-5
size: -
CDR3: CASSSSTVNSNQPQHF
DNA: TGTGCCAGCAGCTCGTCGACAGTGAATAGCAATCAGCCCCAGCATTTT